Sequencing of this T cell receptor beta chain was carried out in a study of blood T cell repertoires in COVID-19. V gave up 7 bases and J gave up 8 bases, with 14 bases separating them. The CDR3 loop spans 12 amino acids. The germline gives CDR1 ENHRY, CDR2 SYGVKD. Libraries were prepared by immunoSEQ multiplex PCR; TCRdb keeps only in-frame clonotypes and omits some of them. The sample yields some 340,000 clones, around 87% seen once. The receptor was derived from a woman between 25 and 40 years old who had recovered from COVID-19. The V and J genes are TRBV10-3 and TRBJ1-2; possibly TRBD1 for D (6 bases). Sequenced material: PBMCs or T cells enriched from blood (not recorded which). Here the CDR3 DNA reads TGTGCCATCACCAACACAGGGACCGGCTACACCTTC. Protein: CAITNTGTGYTF.